This T cell receptor beta chain stems from a study of technical replicates of blood from several donors. TCRdb's copy holds only in-frame clones and misses some; the assay was immunoSEQ multiplex PCR. The data contain around 86,000 clones, 96% of them singletons. CDR3 length: 15 amino acids. V was shortened by 11 bases and J by 3 bases, with 22 bases between the two germline ends. Germline CDR1 and CDR2: WNHNN and SYGVQD (reference sequence). The V and J genes are TRBV10-1 and TRBJ1-2, with D perhaps matching TRBD1 (6 bases). This clonotype was sampled from a human donor in good health. Sequencing was performed on T cells isolated from PBMCs. CDR3 coding DNA: TGCGCCGGATCAATTCGTGCAGGGGCTGACTATGGCTACACCTTC. Its translation is CAGSIRAGADYGYTF.